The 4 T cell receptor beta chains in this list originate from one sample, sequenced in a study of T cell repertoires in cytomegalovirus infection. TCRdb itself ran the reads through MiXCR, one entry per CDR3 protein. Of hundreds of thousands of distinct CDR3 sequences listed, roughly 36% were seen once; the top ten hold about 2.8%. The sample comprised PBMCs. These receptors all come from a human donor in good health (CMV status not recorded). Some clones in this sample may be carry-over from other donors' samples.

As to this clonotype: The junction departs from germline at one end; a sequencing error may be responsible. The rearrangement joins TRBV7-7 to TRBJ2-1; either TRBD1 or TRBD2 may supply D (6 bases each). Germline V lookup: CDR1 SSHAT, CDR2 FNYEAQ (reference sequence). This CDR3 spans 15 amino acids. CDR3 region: CASSPVGGLSGEQFF. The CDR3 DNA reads TGTGCTAGCAGCCCTGTGGGGGGCTTGTCAGGAGAGCAGTTCTTC.

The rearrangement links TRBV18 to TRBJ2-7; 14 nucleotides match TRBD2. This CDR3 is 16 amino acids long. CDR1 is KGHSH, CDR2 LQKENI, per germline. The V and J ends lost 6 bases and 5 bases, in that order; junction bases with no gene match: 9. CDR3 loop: CASSGLAGAAPDEQYF. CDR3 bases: TGTGCCAGCTCGGGACTAGCGGGAGCCGCCCCAGACGAGCAGTACTTC.

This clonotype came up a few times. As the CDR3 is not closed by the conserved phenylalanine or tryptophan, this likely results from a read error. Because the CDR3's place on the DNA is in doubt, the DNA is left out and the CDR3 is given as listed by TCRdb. CDR3 in amino acids: CASSDPSGGARFL. V and J are TRBV28 and TRBJ2-7; TRBD2 is taken as the D call from the table, unchecked against the DNA. Germline V gives CDR1 MDHEN, CDR2 SYDVKM. The CDR3 spans 13 amino acids, including both terminal residues.

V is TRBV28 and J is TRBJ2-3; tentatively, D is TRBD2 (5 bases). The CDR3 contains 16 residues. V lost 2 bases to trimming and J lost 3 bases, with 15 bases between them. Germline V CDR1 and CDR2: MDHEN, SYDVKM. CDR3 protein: CASSLTRDRLTDTQYF. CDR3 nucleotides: TGTGCCAGCAGTTTAACCCGGGATCGATTGACAGATACGCAGTATTTT.